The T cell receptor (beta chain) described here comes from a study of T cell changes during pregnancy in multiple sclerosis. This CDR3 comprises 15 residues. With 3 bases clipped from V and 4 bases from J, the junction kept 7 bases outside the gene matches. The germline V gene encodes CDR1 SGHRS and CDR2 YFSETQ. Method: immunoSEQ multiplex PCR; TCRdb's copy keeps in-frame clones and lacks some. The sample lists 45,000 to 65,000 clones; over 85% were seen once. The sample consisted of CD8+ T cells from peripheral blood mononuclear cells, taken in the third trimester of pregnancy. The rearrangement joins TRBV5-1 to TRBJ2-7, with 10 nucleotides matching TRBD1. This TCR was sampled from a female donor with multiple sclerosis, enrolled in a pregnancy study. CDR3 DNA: TGCGCCAGCAGCTGGGGGACAGGGGTCGGATACGAGCAGTACTTC. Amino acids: CASSWGTGVGYEQYF.